These 2 T cell receptor beta chains came from one sample sequenced in a study of naive and memory T cell subsets. Two oligonucleotides, mixed equimolar, formed the beta constant-region primer covering TRBC1 and TRBC2. Each CDR3 protein is one row after TCRdb ran MiXCR on the UMI-ligation and nested PCR reads. The repertoire has around 27,000 distinct CDR3 sequences, about 10% of them found once; the top ten carry 17%. The sequenced sample was effector memory CD4+ T cells from blood. Subset indicated: effector memory, CD45RA- CD27-. The receptors were gathered from a human donor in good health.

This clonotype was seen a handful of times. The gene calls are TRBV19 and TRBJ2-7, with 9 bases identical to TRBD2. Germline loops: CDR1 LNHDA, CDR2 SQIVND (reference sequence). This CDR3 comprises 12 residues. Losses at the gene ends were 9 bases for V and 5 bases for J; bases not matched to a gene: 5. CDR3: CASGGGAHEQYF. CDR3 in DNA: TGTGCCAGCGGCGGGGGGGCCCACGAGCAGTACTTC.

Within the sample, this clonotype is medium-sized (0.01 to 0.1%). The chain joins TRBV7-2 to TRBJ1-2; possibly TRBD1 for D (6 bases). Deletions cut 6 bases from V and 3 bases from J, with 23 bases between. Germline assignment: CDR1 SGHTA and CDR2 FQGNSA. The CDR3 covers 17 residues. The CDR3 here is CASRPPSTLRGHYGYTF. CDR3 nucleotide sequence: TGTGCCAGCAGGCCTCCCTCCACCCTCAGGGGCCACTATGGCTACACCTTC.